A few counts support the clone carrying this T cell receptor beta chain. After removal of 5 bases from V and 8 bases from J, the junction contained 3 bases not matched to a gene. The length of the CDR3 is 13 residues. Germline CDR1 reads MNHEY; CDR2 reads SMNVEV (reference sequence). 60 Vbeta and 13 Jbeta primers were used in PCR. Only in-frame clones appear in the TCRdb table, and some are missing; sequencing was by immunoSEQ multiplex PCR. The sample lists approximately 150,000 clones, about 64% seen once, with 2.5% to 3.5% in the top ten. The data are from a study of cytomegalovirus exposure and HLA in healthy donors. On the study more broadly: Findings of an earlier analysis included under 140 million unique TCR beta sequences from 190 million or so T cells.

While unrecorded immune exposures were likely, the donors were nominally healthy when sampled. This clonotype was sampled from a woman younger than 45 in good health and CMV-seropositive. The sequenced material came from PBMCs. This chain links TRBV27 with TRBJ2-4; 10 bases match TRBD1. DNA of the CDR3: TGTGCCAGCAGTCCGGGACAGGGGCACATTCAGTACTTC. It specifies CASSPGQGHIQYF.